This entry lists 9 T cell receptor beta chains sequenced from one sample in a study of regulatory T cells in long-lasting Graves disease. The authors built TCR beta libraries using iRepertoire HTBI primers and Arm-PCR of CDR3 regions. Each CDR3 protein is one row after TCRdb ran MiXCR on the multiplex PCR reads. This sample has roughly 520,000 distinct CDR3 sequences; 12% occur once, and the top ten carry more than 8%. The sample's time point: newly diagnosed GD, antithyroid drugs for less than 3 months. PBMCs provided the RNA from which the TCR library was made. These same records also appear under a second study, on T cells in Graves' hyperthyroidism and ophthalmopathy.

The input for sequencing was peripheral blood mononuclear cells (PBMCs), taken at new diagnosis, from a patient treated with antithyroid drugs. The receptors were gathered from a woman in her twenties or thirties with Graves disease.

This chain uses TRBV29-1 with TRBJ1-3; 9 bases fit TRBD1. Per germline, CDR1 SQVTM and CDR2 ANQGSEA. The CDR3 totals 14 residues. V shed 6 bases and J 7 bases; nucleotides not matched to a gene: 10. CDR3 residues: CSVDPGQGGNTIYF. CDR3 nucleotides: TGCAGCGTCGATCCGGGACAGGGCGGGAACACCATATATTTT.

The V gene is TRBV10-3, the J gene TRBJ2-1; perhaps D is TRBD1 or TRBD2 (6 bases each). Looked up from germline, CDR1 is ENHRY and CDR2 is SYGVKD. The CDR3 extends over 17 amino acids. Trimming removed 0 bases from V and 9 bases from J, with 21 bases in between. The CDR3 loop reads CAISESDRGRFRSEQFF. CDR3 sequence (DNA): TGTGCCATCAGTGAGTCAGATAGGGGGAGGTTTCGTAGTGAGCAGTTCTTC.

About this clonotype itself: A far larger clone lies a single base away; this is likely a read error. The CDR3 sequence is CASSLMRAEQYF. The CDR3 nucleotides read TGTGCCAGCAGCTTAATGAGGGCTGAGCAGTACTTC. The chain uses TRBV11-2 and TRBJ2-3; D perhaps matches TRBD2 (5 bases). TRBJ2-7 matches the DNA end more closely, so the J call is doubtful. The CDR3 has 12 residues. Germline V gene sequence: CDR1 SGHAT, CDR2 FQNNGV.

This clonotype was counted ten times or more. The chain couples TRBV3-1 to TRBJ1-1; D uncertain. Germline loops: CDR1 LGHDT, CDR2 YNNKEL (reference sequence). The germline V and J ends were trimmed by 4 bases and 4 bases, with 10 bases remaining between them. The CDR3 consists of 13 residues. The CDR3 sequence is CASSRREGTEAFF. The CDR3 DNA follows: TGTGCCAGCAGCCGGAGGGAGGGCACTGAAGCTTTCTTT.

This clonotype has only a few counts. The V and J genes are TRBV4-3 and TRBJ2-7; D remains unclear. The length of the CDR3 is 16 residues. The V and J ends lost 0 bases and 6 bases respectively, with 18 bases between them. The germline gives CDR1 LGHNA, CDR2 YSLEER. CDR3 DNA: TGCGCCAGCAGCCAAGATCGGGCCGCGACCGGAGCCGAGCAGTACTTC. This sequence encodes CASSQDRAATGAEQYF.

The chain combines TRBV7-9 with TRBJ1-5; no definite D call. Germline V CDR1 and CDR2: SEHNR, FQNEAQ (reference sequence). Between the trimmed V and J ends, which lost 4 bases and 7 bases, there was a span of 11 bases. This CDR3 has 13 amino acids. CDR3 loop: CASSSGGGQPQHF. CDR3 nucleotide sequence: TGTGCCAGCAGCTCGGGTGGAGGGCAGCCCCAGCATTTT.

This clonotype has ten or more counts. This sequence joins TRBV27 and TRBJ2-7; D could derive from TRBD1 or TRBD2 (5 bases each). The CDR3 totals 14 residues. V lost 8 bases to trimming and J lost 3 bases, with 17 bases between them. From germline, CDR1 is MNHEY and CDR2 SMNVEV (reference sequence). The CDR3 region has the DNA TGTGCCAGCGCCTTGGTCGGGACCTACTACGAGCAGTACTTC. This sequence encodes CASALVGTYYEQYF.

In its sample, this clonotype was seen many times. The chain is built from TRBV28 and TRBJ2-7; 9 nucleotides agree with TRBD2. Germline assignment: CDR1 MDHEN and CDR2 SYDVKM. V was pared by 7 bases and J by 0 bases, with 7 bases of the junction left unmatched. The CDR3 covers 15 residues. In nucleotides, the CDR3 is TGTGCCAGCACTAGCGGGGCTACGAGCTCCTACGAGCAGTACTTC. It encodes CASTSGATSSYEQYF.

This clonotype has more than one count but fewer than ten. This chain joins TRBV7-6 and TRBJ2-1, with TRBD1 matching 8 bases. V gave up 5 bases and J gave up 5 bases; unmatched junction bases: 11. The germline V gene encodes CDR1 SGHVS and CDR2 FNYEAQ. This CDR3 is 16 amino acids long. The CDR3 reads CASSPSAATGDNEQFF. CDR3 nucleotides: TGTGCCAGCAGCCCATCCGCTGCGACAGGGGACAATGAGCAGTTCTTC.